A single sample gave rise to the 2 T cell receptor beta chains below, sequenced in a study of identical twins (dated by TCRdb to 2015 to 2016). Receptor libraries were prepared by 5' RACE. Instrument on record: Illumina HiSeq 2000. TCRdb reran the public reads through fastp at Q25 and MiXCR, keeping productive beta chains. Identical CDR3 proteins give one entry, which carries the most common genes and DNA. For this sample the table gives 1,800,000 or so distinct CDR3 sequences, of which about 30% were detected only once. The ten largest account for 0.25% to 0.3% of the sample. Sequencing was performed on cord blood. Receptors originate from a newborn girl in good health.

This clonotype has only a few counts. The rearrangement uses TRBV7-2 and TRBJ2-3; TRBD2 matches 9 bases. Germline CDR1 SGHTA, CDR2 FQGNSA. This CDR3 is built from 16 residues. Trimming at V came to 10 bases and at J to 0 bases, leaving 11 bases not matched to a gene. The CDR3 loop reads CATRLAGTTSTDTQYF. Written as DNA, the CDR3 is TGTGCCACCCGCCTAGCGGGGACCACTAGCACAGATACGCAGTATTTT.

This chain links TRBV9 with TRBJ1-4; D is unresolved. Germline assignment: CDR1 SGDLS and CDR2 YYNGEE. The V gene lost 3 bases and the J gene lost 7 bases, with 16 bases spanning the gap. The length of the CDR3 is 15 residues. The CDR3 is CASSGLTGRGEKLFF. CDR3 nucleotides: TGTGCCAGCAGCGGGTTGACCGGCCGCGGTGAAAAACTGTTTTTT.